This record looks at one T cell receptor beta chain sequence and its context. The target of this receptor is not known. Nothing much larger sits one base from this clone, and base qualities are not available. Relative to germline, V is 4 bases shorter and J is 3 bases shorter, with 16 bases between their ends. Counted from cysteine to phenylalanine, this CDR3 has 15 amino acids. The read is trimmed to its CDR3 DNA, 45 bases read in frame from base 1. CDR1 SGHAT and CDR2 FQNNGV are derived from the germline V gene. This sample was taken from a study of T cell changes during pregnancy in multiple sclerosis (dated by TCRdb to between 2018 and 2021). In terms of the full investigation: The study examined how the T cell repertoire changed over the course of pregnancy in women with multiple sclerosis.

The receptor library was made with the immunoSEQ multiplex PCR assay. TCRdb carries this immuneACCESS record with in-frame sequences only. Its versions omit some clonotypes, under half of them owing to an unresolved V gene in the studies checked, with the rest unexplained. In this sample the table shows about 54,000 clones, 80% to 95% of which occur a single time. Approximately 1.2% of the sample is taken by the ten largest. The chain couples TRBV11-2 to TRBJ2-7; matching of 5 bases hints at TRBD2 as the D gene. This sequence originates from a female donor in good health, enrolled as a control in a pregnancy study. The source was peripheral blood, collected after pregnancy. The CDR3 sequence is CASSSHRGEYYEQYF. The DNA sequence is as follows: TGTGCCAGCAGCTCCCACCGTGGGGAGTACTACGAGCAGTACTTC.